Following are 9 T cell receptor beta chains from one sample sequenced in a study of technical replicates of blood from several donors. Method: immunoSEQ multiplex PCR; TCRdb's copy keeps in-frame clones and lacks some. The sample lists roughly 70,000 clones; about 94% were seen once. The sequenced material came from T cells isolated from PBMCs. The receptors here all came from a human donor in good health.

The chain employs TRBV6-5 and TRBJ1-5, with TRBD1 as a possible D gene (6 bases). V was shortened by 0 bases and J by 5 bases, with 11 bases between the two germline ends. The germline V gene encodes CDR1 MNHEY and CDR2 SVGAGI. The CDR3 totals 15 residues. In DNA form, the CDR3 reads TGTGCCAGCAGTTACTCTTCGGGGGGCCATCAGCCCCAGCATTTT. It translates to CASSYSSGGHQPQHF.

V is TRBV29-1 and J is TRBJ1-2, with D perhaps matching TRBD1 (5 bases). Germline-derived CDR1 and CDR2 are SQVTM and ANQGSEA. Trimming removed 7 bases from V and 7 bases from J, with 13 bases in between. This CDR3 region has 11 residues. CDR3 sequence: CSDGPGGGYTF. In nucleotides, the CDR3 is TGCAGCGACGGACCCGGGGGTGGCTACACCTTC.

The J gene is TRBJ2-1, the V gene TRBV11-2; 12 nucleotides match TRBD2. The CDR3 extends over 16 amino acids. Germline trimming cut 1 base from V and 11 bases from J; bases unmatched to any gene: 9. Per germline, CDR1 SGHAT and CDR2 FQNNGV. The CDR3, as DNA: TGTGCCAGCAGCTTAGTCCCCGGGACTAGCGGGTGGAAGCAGTTCTTC. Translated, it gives CASSLVPGTSGWKQFF.

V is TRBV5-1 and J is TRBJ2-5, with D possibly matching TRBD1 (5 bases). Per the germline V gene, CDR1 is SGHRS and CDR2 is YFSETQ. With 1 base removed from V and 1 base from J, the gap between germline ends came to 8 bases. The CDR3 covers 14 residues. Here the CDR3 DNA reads TGCGCCAGCAGCTTGAGGGGAAGCCAAGAGACCCAGTACTTC. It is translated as CASSLRGSQETQYF.

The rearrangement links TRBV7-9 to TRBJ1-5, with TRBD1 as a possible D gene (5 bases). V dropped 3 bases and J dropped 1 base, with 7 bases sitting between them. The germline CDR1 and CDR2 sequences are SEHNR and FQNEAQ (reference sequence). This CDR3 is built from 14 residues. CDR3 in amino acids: CASSFQGSNQPQHF. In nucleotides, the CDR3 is TGTGCCAGCAGCTTCCAGGGAAGCAATCAGCCCCAGCATTTT.

The CDR3 region has the DNA TGTGCCAGCAGTTTTTCAGTTAACTATGGCTACACCTTC. This encodes CASSFSVNYGYTF. The V call is TRBV27, the J call TRBJ1-2, with D hard to call. Trimming shortened V by 3 bases and J by 1 base, and 6 bases separated the two germline ends. The CDR3 is made up of 13 amino acids. Per the germline V gene, CDR1 is MNHEY and CDR2 is SMNVEV (reference sequence).

CDR3 nucleotides: TGCGCCAGCAGTCAACACGACAGGGGAGGAGAGACCCAGTACTTC. This sequence encodes CASSQHDRGGETQYF. The J gene is TRBJ2-5, the V gene TRBV23-1; 8 bases are shared with TRBD1. TRBV23-1 is labeled an ORF, and its function is uncertain. The CDR3 runs 15 residues. Trimming at V came to 2 bases and at J to 4 bases, leaving 6 bases not matched to a gene.

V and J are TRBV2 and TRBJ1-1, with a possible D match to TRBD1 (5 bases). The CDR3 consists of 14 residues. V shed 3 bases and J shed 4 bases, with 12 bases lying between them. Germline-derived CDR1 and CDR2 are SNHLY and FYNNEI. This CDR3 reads CASSDMGRGTEAFF. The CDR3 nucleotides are TGTGCCAGCAGTGATATGGGGAGGGGCACTGAAGCTTTCTTT.

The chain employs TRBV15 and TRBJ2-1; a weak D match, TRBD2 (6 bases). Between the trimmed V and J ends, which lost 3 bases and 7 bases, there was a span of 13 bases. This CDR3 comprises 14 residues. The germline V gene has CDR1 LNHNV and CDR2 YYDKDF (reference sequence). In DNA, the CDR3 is TGTGCCACCAGCAGGGGGGACTCAATGAATGAGCAGTTCTTC. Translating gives CATSRGDSMNEQFF.